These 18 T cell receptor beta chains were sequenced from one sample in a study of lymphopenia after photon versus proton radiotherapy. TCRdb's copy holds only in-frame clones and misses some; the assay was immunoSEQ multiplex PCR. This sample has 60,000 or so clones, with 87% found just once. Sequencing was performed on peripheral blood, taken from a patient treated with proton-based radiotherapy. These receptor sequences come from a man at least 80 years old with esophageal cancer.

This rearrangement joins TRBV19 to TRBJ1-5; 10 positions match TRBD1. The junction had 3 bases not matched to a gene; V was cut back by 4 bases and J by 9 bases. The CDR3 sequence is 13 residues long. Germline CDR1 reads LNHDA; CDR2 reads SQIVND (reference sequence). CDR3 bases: TGTGCCAGTAGTACGACAGGGGGCGGGCCCCAGCATTTT. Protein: CASSTTGGGPQHF.

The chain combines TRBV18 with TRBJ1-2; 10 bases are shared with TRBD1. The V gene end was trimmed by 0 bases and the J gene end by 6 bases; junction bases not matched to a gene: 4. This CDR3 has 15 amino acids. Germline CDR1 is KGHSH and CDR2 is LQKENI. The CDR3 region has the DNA TGTGCCAGCTCACCACCCGACAGGGGGCGCGATGGCTACACCTTC. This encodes CASSPPDRGRDGYTF.

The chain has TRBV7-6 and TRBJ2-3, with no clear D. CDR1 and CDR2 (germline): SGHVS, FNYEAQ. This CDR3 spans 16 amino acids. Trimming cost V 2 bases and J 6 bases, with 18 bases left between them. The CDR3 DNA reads TGTGCCAGCAGCTTATCAGCCCAGGTCTATGGGGATACGCAGTATTTT. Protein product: CASSLSAQVYGDTQYF.

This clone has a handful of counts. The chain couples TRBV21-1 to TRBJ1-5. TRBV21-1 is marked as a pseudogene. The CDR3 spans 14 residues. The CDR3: CASSKARIGQPQHF. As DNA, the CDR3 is TGTGCCAGCAGCAAAGCGCGGATTGGTCAGCCCCAGCATTTT.

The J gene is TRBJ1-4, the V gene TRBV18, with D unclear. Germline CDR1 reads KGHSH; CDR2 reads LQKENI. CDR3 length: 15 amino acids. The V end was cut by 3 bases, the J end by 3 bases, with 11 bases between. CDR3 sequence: CASSPVIVPNEKLFF. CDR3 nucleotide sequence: TGTGCCAGCTCACCCGTTATAGTCCCTAATGAAAAACTGTTTTTT.

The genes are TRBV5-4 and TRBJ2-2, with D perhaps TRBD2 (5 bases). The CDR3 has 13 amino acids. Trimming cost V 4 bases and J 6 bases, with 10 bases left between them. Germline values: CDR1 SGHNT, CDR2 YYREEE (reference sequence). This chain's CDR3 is CASSARGAGELFF. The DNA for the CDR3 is TGTGCCAGCAGCGCCCGGGGAGCCGGGGAGCTGTTTTTT.

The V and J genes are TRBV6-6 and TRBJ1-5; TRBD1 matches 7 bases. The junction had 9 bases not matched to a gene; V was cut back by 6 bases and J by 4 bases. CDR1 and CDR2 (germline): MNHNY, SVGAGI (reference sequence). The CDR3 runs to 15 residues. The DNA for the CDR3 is TGTGCCAGCAGCCGAGACGACAGGGCGAATCAGCCCCAGCATTTT. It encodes CASSRDDRANQPQHF.

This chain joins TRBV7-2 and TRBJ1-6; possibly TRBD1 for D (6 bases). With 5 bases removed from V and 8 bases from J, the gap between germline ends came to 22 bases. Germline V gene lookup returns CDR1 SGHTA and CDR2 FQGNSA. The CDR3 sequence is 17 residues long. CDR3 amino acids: CASSADTGFRGDSPLHF. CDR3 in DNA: TGTGCCAGCAGCGCGGACACAGGGTTTAGGGGCGATTCACCCCTCCACTTT.

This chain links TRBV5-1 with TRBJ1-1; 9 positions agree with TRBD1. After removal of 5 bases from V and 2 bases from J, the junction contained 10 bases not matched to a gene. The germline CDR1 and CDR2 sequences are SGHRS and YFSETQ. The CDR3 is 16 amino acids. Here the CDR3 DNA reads TGCGCCAGCAGTTACCGGACAGGGGAATTAAACACTGAAGCTTTCTTT. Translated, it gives CASSYRTGELNTEAFF.

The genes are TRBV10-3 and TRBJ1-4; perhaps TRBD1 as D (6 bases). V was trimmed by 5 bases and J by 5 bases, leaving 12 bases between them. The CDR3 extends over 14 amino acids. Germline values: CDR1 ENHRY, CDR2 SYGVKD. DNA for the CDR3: TGTGCCATCAGTCGGACAGTACTGAATGAAAAACTGTTTTTT. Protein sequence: CAISRTVLNEKLFF.

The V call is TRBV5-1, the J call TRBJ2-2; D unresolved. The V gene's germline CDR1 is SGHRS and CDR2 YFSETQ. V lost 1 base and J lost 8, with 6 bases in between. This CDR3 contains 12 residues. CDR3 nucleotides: TGCGCCAGCAGCTTGTTCGGGGGGGAGCTGTTTTTT. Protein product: CASSLFGGELFF. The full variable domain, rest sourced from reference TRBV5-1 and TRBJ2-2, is KAGVTQTPRYLIKTRGQQVTLSCSPISGHRSVSWYQQTPGQGLQFLFEYFSETQRNKGNFPGRFSGRQFSNSRSEMNVSTLELGDSALYLCASSLFGGELFFGEGSRLTVL.

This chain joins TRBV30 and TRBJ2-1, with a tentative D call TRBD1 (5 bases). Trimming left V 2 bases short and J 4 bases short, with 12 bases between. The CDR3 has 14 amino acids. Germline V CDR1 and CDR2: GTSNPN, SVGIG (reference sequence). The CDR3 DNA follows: TGTGCCTGGAGTCGCCCGGACACGTACAATGAGCAGTTCTTC. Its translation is CAWSRPDTYNEQFF.

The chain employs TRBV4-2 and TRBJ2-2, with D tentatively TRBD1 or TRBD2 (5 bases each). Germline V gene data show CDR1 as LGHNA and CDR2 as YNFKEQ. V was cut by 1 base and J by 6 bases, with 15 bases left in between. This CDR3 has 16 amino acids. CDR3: CASSQVGTEAAGELFF. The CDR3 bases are TGTGCCAGCAGCCAAGTGGGGACGGAGGCCGCCGGGGAGCTGTTTTTT.

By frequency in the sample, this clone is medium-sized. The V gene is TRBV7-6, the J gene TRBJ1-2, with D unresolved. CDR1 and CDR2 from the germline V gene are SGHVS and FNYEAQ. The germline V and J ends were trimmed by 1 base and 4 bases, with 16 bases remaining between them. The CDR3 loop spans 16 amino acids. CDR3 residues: CASSLEPSAVGYGYTF. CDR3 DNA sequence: TGTGCCAGCAGCTTAGAACCCTCGGCAGTCGGCTATGGCTACACCTTC.

CDR3 sequence reads: CASSVASRTDTQYF. For the CDR3, the DNA is TGTGCCAGCAGCGTAGCTTCACGCACAGATACGCAGTATTTT. The gene calls are TRBV9 and TRBJ2-3; unclear D gene. Germline CDR1 SGDLS, CDR2 YYNGEE. This CDR3 region has 14 residues. The V end was cut by 0 bases, the J end by 1 base, with 6 bases between.

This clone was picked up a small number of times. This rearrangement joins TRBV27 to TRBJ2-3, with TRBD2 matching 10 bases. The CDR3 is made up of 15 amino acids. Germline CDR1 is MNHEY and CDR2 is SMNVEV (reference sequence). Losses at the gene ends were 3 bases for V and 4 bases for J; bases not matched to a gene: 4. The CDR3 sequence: CASSFSGGAPDTQYF. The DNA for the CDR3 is TGTGCCAGCAGTTTCAGCGGGGGGGCACCAGATACGCAGTATTTT.

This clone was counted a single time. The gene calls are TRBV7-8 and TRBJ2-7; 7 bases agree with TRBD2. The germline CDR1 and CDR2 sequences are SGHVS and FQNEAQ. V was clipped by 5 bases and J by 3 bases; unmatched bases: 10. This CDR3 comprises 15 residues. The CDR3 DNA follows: TGTGCCAGCAGCCCGAAAACGGGGGGTGGCTACGAGCAGTACTTC. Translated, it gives CASSPKTGGGYEQYF. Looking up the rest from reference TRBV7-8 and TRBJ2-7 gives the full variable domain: GAGVSQSPRYKVAKRGQDVALRCDPISGHVSLFWYQQALGQGPEFLTYFQNEAQLDKSGLPSDRFFAERPEGSVSTLKIQRTQQEDSAVYLCASSPKTGGGYEQYFGPGTRLTVT.

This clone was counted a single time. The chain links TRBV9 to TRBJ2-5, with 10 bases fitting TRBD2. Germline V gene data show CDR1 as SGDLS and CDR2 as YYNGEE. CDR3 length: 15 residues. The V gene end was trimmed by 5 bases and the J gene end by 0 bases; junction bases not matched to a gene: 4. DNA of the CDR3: TGTGCCAGCAGTTCTAGCGGGGGCAACCAAGAGACCCAGTACTTC. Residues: CASSSSGGNQETQYF.